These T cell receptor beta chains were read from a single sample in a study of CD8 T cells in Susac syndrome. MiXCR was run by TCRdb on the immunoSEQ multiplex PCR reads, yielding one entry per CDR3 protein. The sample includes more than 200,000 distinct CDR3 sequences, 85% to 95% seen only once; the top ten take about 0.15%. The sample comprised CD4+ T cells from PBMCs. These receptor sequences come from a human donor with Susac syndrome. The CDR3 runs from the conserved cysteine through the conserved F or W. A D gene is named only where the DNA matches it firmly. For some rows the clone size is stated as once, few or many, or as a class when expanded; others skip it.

TGTGCCAGCAGGTCGGGGGGAGGCAATGAGCAGTTCTTC,CASRSGGGNEQFF,13,.,TRBD2,TRBV7-9,TRBJ2-1
TGTGCCAGCAGTTACTCGGGCCTAGGTCAGGGGGCAGATACGCAGTATTTT,CASSYSGLGQGADTQYF,17,.,TRBD1,TRBV6-5,TRBJ2-3
TGTGCCAGCAGCCAAGGACAGGAGAACACTGAAGCTTTCTTT,CASSQGQENTEAFF,14,once,.,TRBV3-1,TRBJ1-1
TGTGCCAGCAGGGCGGACGTCGGCAAAAACATTCAGTACTTC,CASRADVGKNIQYF,14,.,.,TRBV27,TRBJ2-4
TGCAGTGCTAGAGTGGGGGGCACAGATACGCAGTATTTT,CSARVGGTDTQYF,13,.,.,TRBV20-1,TRBJ2-3
TGTGCCAGCGCCCAAATCGGGACCTATCGTTATGGGGGCTACACCTTC,CASAQIGTYRYGGYTF,16,.,.,TRBV27,TRBJ1-2
TGTGCCAGCATTAGCTCTGGAAACACCATATATTTT,CASISSGNTIYF,12,.,.,TRBV7-9,TRBJ1-3
TGTGCCAGCAGCTTACCTAGCGGGGGACCGACCCAGTACTTC,CASSLPSGGPTQYF,14,.,TRBD2,TRBV7-2,TRBJ2-5
TGTGCCAGTAGCAACAGCTTGGGGGGCAGCAATCAGCCCCAGCATTTT,CASSNSLGGSNQPQHF,16,.,.,TRBV19,TRBJ1-5
TGTGCCAGCAGCTTAGATCGGACTTCATACAATGAGCAGTTCTTC,CASSLDRTSYNEQFF,15,.,.,TRBV11-2,TRBJ2-1
TGTGCCAGCAGCTTAGCACAGGAAGATACGCAGTATTTT,CASSLAQEDTQYF,13,.,.,TRBV7-9,TRBJ2-3
TGTGCCAGCAGTGCATCTAGCGGACCCCTCCACTTT,CASSASSGPLHF,12,once,.,TRBV12-3/TRBV12-4,TRBJ1-6
TGTGCCAGCAGCTCGAGTGGGCTTGCTGAGCAGTTCTTC,CASSSSGLAEQFF,13,.,.,TRBV7-2,TRBJ2-1
TGTGCCAGCAGCCAAGCTCTCGACAAAGAGACCCAGTACTTC,CASSQALDKETQYF,14,once,.,TRBV4-2,TRBJ2-5